These 21 T cell receptor beta chains share one sample of origin, sequenced in a study of a mutant IDH1 vaccine in newly diagnosed glioma. Their cognate antigens are unknown. TCRdb keeps only in-frame clones here, not all; method: immunoSEQ multiplex PCR. Of 40,000 to 55,000 clones listed, approximately 80% are singletons. The sample's time point: week 35, safety follow-up. The vaccine gave 300 ug of a 20-mer mutant IDH1 peptide subcutaneously per dose. The sample here was PBMCs, taken from a glioma patient whose treatment included an IDH1 peptide vaccine. The receptors here all came from a man aged 35-49 years with glioma.

The chain joins TRBV6-6 to TRBJ2-7; D could derive from TRBD1 or TRBD2 (5 bases each). Germline-derived CDR1 and CDR2 are MNHNY and SVGAGI (reference sequence). Trimming took 4 bases from V and 2 from J, leaving 12 bases between them. This CDR3 is built from 14 residues. The CDR3 DNA reads TGTGCCAGCAGTTCTCCTAGCAGGGCCTACGAGCAGTACTTC. This gives the protein CASSSPSRAYEQYF.

V is TRBV6-1 and J is TRBJ2-7; TRBD1 matches at 7 bases. CDR3 length: 14 amino acids. CDR1 is MNHNS, CDR2 SASEGT, per germline. The V segment lost 1 base and the J segment 2 bases; nucleotides outside the gene matches: 2. The CDR3: CASSEGQGAYEQYF. Written as DNA, the CDR3 is TGTGCCAGCAGTGAAGGACAGGGAGCCTACGAGCAGTACTTC.

This rearrangement joins TRBV5-1 to TRBJ2-7; D is unclear. Trimming cost V 4 bases and J 6 bases, with 17 bases left between them. The CDR3 runs to 14 residues. Germline V gene lookup returns CDR1 SGHRS and CDR2 YFSETQ. CDR3: CASSQQGLASEQYF. DNA for the CDR3: TGCGCCAGCAGCCAGCAAGGGTTAGCTTCCGAGCAGTACTTC.

The gene calls are TRBV6-1 and TRBJ2-2; the D is unclear. From germline, CDR1 is MNHNS and CDR2 SASEGT. Trimming left V 4 bases short and J 4 bases short, with 16 bases between. The CDR3 length is 16 residues. This chain's CDR3 is CASSGGRSRGTGELFF. As DNA, the CDR3 is TGTGCCAGCAGTGGCGGACGGAGCAGAGGCACCGGGGAGCTGTTTTTT.

The J gene is TRBJ2-7, the V gene TRBV10-2, with TRBD1 identical over 11 bases. The CDR3 sequence is 17 residues long. With 5 bases clipped from V and 5 bases from J, the junction kept 14 bases outside the gene matches. Germline CDR1 reads WSHSY; CDR2 reads SAAADI. CDR3 amino acids: CASSPPGQGAQGDEQYF. The CDR3 DNA reads as TGCGCCAGCAGTCCCCCCGGACAGGGGGCGCAGGGTGACGAGCAGTACTTC.

The CDR3 is CASAPGQGGYEQYF. CDR3 in DNA: TGTGCCAGCGCCCCGGGACAGGGGGGTTACGAGCAGTACTTC. The rearrangement uses TRBV18 and TRBJ2-7, with 11 nucleotides matching TRBD1. Germline-derived CDR1 and CDR2 are KGHSH and LQKENI. CDR3 length: 14 residues. J lost 4 bases, V lost 8 bases, and 7 bases had no gene match.

This clone was counted between two and nine times. The rearrangement joins TRBV30 to TRBJ1-1, with D uncertain. V lost 3 bases and J lost 1, with 12 bases in between. CDR1 GTSNPN and CDR2 SVGIG come from the germline V gene (reference sequence). There are 14 residues in the CDR3. The CDR3, as DNA: TGTGCCTGGAGGGGTCGGCAGACGAACACTGAAGCTTTCTTT. This codes for CAWRGRQTNTEAFF.

This chain uses TRBV2 with TRBJ1-5; D is unresolved. The CDR3 loop spans 13 amino acids. In germline, CDR1 is SNHLY, CDR2 FYNNEI. Trimming left V 5 bases short and J 4 bases short, with 9 bases between. CDR3: CASSQGKNQPQHF. The CDR3 DNA follows: TGTGCCAGCAGTCAAGGTAAAAATCAGCCCCAGCATTTT.

The chain uses TRBV2 and TRBJ1-4; 8 nucleotides line up with TRBD1. Germline V gene sequence: CDR1 SNHLY, CDR2 FYNNEI. The CDR3 loop spans 14 amino acids. V dropped 6 bases and J dropped 7; count of bases not matched to a gene: 7. CDR3 DNA sequence: TGTGCCAGCAGCCGGACAGGGAGCGGTGAAAAACTGTTTTTT. Translation gives CASSRTGSGEKLFF.

The sample holds a few counts of this clone. The chain couples TRBV6-1 to TRBJ1-6; D might be TRBD1 (6 bases). The CDR3 is 15 amino acids. The germline V gene encodes CDR1 MNHNS and CDR2 SASEGT. V lost 1 base and J 7 bases, leaving 11 bases between the germline ends. CDR3 amino acids: CASSEEGGSNSPLHF. In DNA, the CDR3 is TGTGCCAGCAGTGAAGAGGGGGGTTCGAATTCACCCCTCCACTTT.

The genes are TRBV27 and TRBJ2-3, with a tentative D call TRBD1 (6 bases). The germline CDR1 and CDR2 sequences are MNHEY and SMNVEV (reference sequence). The CDR3 spans 15 residues. The V gene lost 4 bases and the J gene lost 2 bases, with 13 bases spanning the gap. CDR3 in amino acids: CASSSGGRTTDTQYF. The CDR3 DNA reads as TGTGCCAGCAGTTCTGGGGGCAGGACCACAGATACGCAGTATTTT.

The gene calls are TRBV2 and TRBJ1-2; D remains unclear. Germline-derived CDR1 and CDR2 are SNHLY and FYNNEI. This CDR3 contains 15 residues. Trimming removed 2 bases at V and 0 bases at J, with 10 bases between. The CDR3 spells CASSEPRMANYGYTF. The CDR3 DNA follows: TGTGCCAGCAGTGAACCCAGGATGGCTAACTATGGCTACACCTTC.

The chain recombines TRBV27 with TRBJ1-1; D is unclear. Trimming took off 4 bases at V and 1 base at J, with 10 bases between the two ends. Germline loops: CDR1 MNHEY, CDR2 SMNVEV (reference sequence). The CDR3 totals 14 residues. CDR3 in DNA: TGTGCCAGCAGTTCAGTGAGCGCGAACACTGAAGCTTTCTTT. Amino acids: CASSSVSANTEAFF.

The genes are TRBV5-6 and TRBJ1-1; D may be TRBD1 (5 bases). Trimming cost V 4 bases and J 0 bases, with 10 bases left between them. This CDR3 is 14 amino acids long. Germline CDR1 is SGHDT and CDR2 is YYEEEE. Here the CDR3 DNA reads TGTGCCAGCAGCCCTGGACATATGAACACTGAAGCTTTCTTT. It specifies CASSPGHMNTEAFF.

The chain has TRBV2 and TRBJ2-2; D remains ambiguous. The CDR3 length is 13 residues. The germline gives CDR1 SNHLY, CDR2 FYNNEI. V was pared by 11 bases and J by 3 bases, with 13 bases between. The CDR3: CAQANSHTGELFF. DNA of the CDR3: TGTGCCCAGGCGAACTCCCACACCGGGGAGCTGTTTTTT.

This chain joins TRBV29-1 and TRBJ2-3; 9 positions agree with TRBD2. CDR1 is SQVTM and CDR2 is ANQGSEA in the germline V gene. The CDR3 is 15 amino acids. V was pared by 3 bases and J by 5 bases, with 9 bases of the junction left unmatched. The CDR3 DNA follows: TGCAGCGTTGATCCCCTAGCGGGGTCGATAGATACGCAGTATTTT. Translated: CSVDPLAGSIDTQYF.

J is TRBJ2-3 and V is TRBV6-1; D perhaps matches TRBD1 (5 bases). Between the trimmed V and J ends, which lost 2 bases and 7 bases, there was a span of 25 bases. The germline CDR1 and CDR2 sequences are MNHNS and SASEGT. The CDR3 has 18 amino acids. The CDR3 is CASSEFPAGPSTRNTQYF. Written as DNA, the CDR3 is TGTGCCAGCAGTGAATTCCCGGCAGGGCCGAGCACCCGGAATACGCAGTATTTT.

The chain joins TRBV27 to TRBJ1-2, with 12 bases fitting TRBD1. This CDR3 region has 17 residues. Germline trimming cut 6 bases from V and 1 base from J; bases unmatched to any gene: 9. Germline V CDR1 and CDR2: MNHEY, SMNVEV (reference sequence). CDR3 loop: CASRTGTGGPVNYGYTF. As DNA, the CDR3 is TGTGCCAGCAGGACCGGGACAGGGGGCCCCGTTAACTATGGCTACACCTTC.

The count of this clone is one. V usage is TRBV29-1 and J usage is TRBJ2-5; 10 bases fit TRBD2. The germline V gene encodes CDR1 SQVTM and CDR2 ANQGSEA. After removal of 7 bases from V and 5 bases from J, the junction contained 13 bases not matched to a gene. The CDR3 consists of 15 residues. In DNA, the CDR3 is TGCAGCGCCCTTCCCGCTAGCGGGGGAGGGGAGACCCAGTACTTC. Translated, it gives CSALPASGGGETQYF.

The chain is built from TRBV6-5 and TRBJ2-2; a weak D match, TRBD1 (6 bases). The ends were cut back, 6 bases at V and 6 bases at J, with 14 bases in the middle. The CDR3 loop spans 14 amino acids. Per germline, CDR1 MNHEY and CDR2 SVGAGI. The DNA for the CDR3 is TGTGCCAGCAGCCCAGGGGTTTGGGCCGGGGAGCTGTTTTTT. Residues: CASSPGVWAGELFF.

This clone was seen a few times. The rearrangement links TRBV5-1 to TRBJ2-3; tentatively, D is TRBD2 (5 bases). Germline V gene lookup returns CDR1 SGHRS and CDR2 YFSETQ. The CDR3 is 16 amino acids. Trimming cost V 0 bases and J 3 bases, with 14 bases left between them. The chain's CDR3 is CASSLVPGIRTDTQYF. The DNA of the CDR3 is TGCGCCAGCAGCTTGGTACCGGGGATAAGGACAGATACGCAGTATTTT.